This TCR beta chain was identified during a study of blood T cell repertoires in COVID-19. About the research overall: PBMCs, B-cell-depleted T cells, or T cells were the source of the cDNA or gDNA that made up the material.

This clone was detected many times. CDR1 and CDR2 from the germline V gene are MNHEY and SVGAGI. The CDR3 extends over 15 amino acids. The V and J ends lost 2 bases and 0 bases respectively, with 8 bases between them. The assay was immunoSEQ multiplex PCR, and TCRdb's table has in-frame clones only and misses some. The sample comprises approximately 100,000 clones, over 80% of which are singletons, and around 15% rests with the top ten. The chain combines TRBV6-5 with TRBJ1-3; D call uncertain. The receptor's source is a man between 45 and 60 years old with acute or convalescent COVID-19. The sample comprised peripheral blood. CDR3 loop: CASSYGVSSGNTIYF. The CDR3 DNA reads as TGTGCCAGCAGTTACGGAGTTAGCTCTGGAAACACCATATATTTT.